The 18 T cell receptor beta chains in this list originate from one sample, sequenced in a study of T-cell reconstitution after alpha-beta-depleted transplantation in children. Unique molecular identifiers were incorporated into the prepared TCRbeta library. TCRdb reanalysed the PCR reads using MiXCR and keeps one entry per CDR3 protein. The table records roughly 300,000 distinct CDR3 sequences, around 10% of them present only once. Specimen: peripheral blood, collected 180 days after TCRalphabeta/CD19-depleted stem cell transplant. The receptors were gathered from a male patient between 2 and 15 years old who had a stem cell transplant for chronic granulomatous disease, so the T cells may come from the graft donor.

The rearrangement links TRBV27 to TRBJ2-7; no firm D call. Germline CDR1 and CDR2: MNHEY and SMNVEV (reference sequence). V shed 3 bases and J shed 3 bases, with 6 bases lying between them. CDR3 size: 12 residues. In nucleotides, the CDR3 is TGTGCCAGCAGTTTTATAGGCTACGAGCAGTACTTC. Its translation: CASSFIGYEQYF.

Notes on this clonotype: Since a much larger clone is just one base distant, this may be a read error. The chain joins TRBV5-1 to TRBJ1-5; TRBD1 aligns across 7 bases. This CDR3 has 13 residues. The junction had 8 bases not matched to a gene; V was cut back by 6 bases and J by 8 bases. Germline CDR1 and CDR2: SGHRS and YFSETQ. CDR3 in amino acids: CASTYRGGEPQHF. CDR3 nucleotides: TGCGCCAGCACCTACAGGGGAGGGGAGCCCCAGCATTTT.

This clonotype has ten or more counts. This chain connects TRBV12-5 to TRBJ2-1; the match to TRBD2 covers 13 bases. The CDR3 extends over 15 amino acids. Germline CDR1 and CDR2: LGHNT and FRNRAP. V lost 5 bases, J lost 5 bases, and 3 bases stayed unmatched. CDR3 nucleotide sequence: TGTGCTAGTGGTCCTGGACTAGCGGGAGACAATGAGCAGTTCTTC. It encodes CASGPGLAGDNEQFF.

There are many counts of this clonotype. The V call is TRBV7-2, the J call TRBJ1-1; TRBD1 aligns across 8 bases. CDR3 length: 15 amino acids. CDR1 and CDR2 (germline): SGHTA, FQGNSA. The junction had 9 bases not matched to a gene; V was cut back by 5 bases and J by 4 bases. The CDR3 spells CASSRRQGRITEAFF. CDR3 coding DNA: TGTGCCAGCAGCCGTCGACAGGGGCGGATCACTGAAGCTTTCTTT.

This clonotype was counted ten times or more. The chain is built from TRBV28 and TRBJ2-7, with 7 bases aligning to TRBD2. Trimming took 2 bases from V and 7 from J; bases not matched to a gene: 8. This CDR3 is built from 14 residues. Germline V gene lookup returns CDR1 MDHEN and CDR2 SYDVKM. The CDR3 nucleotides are TGTGCCAGCAGTTTAGGGAGGGGCTTCGGGGAGCAGTACTTC. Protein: CASSLGRGFGEQYF.

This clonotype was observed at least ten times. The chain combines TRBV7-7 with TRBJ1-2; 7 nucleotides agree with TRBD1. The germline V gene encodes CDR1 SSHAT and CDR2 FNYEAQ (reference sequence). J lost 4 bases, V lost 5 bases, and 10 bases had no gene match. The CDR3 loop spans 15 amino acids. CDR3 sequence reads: CASSTGTDPLYGYTF. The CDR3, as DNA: TGTGCCAGCAGCACCGGGACAGATCCCCTCTATGGCTACACCTTC.

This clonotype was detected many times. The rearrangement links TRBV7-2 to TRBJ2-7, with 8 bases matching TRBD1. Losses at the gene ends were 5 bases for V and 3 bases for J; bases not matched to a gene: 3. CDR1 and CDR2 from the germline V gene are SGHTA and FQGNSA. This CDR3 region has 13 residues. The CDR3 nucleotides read TGTGCCAGCAGCCGACAGGGGCGCTACGAGCAGTACTTC. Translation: CASSRQGRYEQYF.

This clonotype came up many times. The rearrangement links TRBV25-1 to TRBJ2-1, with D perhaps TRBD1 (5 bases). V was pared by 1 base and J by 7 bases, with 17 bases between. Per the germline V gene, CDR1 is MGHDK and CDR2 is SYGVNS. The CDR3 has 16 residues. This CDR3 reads CASSESQGRLRNEQFF. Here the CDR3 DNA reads TGTGCCAGCAGTGAATCCCAGGGTCGTTTAAGGAATGAGCAGTTCTTC.

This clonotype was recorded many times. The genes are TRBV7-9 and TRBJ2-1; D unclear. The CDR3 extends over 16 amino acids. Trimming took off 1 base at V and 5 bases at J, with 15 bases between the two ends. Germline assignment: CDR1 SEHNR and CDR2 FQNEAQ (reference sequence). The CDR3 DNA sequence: TGTGCCAGCAGCTTAGACTCTAGTTCTTTCCACAATGAGCAGTTCTTC. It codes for CASSLDSSSFHNEQFF.

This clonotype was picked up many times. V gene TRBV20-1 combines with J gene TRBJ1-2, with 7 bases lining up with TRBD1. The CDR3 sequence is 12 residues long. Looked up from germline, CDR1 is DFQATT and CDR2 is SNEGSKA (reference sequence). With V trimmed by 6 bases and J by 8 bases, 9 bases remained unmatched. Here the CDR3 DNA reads TGCAGTGCCCCAGAGGGGGCGCGAGGCTACACCTTC. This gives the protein CSAPEGARGYTF.

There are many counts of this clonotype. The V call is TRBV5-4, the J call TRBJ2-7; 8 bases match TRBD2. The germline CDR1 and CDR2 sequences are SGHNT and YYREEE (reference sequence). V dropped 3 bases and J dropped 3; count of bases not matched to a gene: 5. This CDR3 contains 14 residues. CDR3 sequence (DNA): TGTGCCAGCAGCTCGGCGGGGGGCTACTACGAGCAGTACTTC. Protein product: CASSSAGGYYEQYF.

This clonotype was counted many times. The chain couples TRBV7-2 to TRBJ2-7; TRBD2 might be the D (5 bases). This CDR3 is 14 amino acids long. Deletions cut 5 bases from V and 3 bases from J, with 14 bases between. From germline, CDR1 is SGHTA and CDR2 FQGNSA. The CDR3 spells CASSLSGVGYEQYF. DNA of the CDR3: TGTGCCAGCAGCCTCTCCGGGGTGGGCTACGAGCAGTACTTC.

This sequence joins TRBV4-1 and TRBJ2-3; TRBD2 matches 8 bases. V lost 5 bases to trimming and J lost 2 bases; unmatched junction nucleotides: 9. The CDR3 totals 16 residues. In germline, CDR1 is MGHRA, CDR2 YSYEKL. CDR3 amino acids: CASSATSGSLTDTQYF. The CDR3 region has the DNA TGCGCCAGCAGCGCCACTAGCGGCTCCCTCACAGATACGCAGTATTTT.

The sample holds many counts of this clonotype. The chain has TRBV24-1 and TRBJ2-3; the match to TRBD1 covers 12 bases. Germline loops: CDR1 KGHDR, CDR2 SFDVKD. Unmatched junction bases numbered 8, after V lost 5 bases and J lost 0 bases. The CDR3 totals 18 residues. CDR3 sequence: CATSARPGTGGSTDTQYF. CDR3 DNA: TGTGCCACCAGTGCCCGACCCGGGACAGGGGGCAGCACAGATACGCAGTATTTT.

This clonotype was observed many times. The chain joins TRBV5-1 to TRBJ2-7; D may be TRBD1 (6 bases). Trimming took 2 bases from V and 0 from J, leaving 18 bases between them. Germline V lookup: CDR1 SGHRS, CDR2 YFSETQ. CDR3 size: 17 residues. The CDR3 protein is CASSFDQGRRGSYEQYF. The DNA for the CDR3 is TGCGCCAGCAGCTTCGATCAGGGGCGCAGGGGCTCCTACGAGCAGTACTTC.

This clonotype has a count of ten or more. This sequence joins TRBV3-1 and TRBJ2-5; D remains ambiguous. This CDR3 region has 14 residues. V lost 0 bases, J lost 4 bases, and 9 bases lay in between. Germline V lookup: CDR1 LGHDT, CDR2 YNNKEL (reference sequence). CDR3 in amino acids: CASSQDPVRETQYF. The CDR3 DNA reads TGTGCCAGCAGCCAAGATCCTGTCCGAGAGACCCAGTACTTC.

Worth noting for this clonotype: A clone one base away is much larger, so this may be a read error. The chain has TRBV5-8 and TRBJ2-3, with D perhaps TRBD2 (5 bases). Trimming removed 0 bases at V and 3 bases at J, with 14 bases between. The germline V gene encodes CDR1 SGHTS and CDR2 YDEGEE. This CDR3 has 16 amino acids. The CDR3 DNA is TGTGCCAGCAGCTTGGTCATACTAGTTAAGACAGATACGCAGTATTTT. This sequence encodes CASSLVILVKTDTQYF. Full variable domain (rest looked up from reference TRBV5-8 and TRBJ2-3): EAGVTQSPTHLIKTRGQQATLRCSPISGHTSVYWYQQALGLGLQFLLWYDEGEERNRGNFPPRFSGRQFPNYSSELNVNALELEDSALYLCASSLVILVKTDTQYFGPGTRLTVL.

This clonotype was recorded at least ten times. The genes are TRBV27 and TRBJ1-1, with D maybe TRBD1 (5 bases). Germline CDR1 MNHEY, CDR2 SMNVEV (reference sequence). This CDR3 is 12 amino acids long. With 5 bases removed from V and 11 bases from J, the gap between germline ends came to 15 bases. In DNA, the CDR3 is TGTGCCAGCAGTCCCGGGACTGCGGGGGCTTTCTTT. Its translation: CASSPGTAGAFF.